In this sample, the clone carrying this T cell receptor (beta chain) turned up a few times. This entry comes from a study of T cells after yellow fever vaccination. One entry per CDR3 protein, called by TCRdb with MiXCR from the 5' RACE reads. Here the sample spans under 300,000 distinct CDR3 sequences, about 7% being singletons. Trimming removed 7 bases from V and 7 bases from J, with 17 bases in between. CDR3 length equals 14 residues. The germline CDR1 and CDR2 sequences are LNHDA and SQIVND (reference sequence). The V gene is TRBV19, the J gene TRBJ1-5; D call uncertain. The sequence came from a man aged 30 to 45 who received the YFV17D yellow fever vaccine. Sequenced here: CD4+ T cells sorted from PBMCs, sampled on the day of the yellow fever booster vaccination. The CDR3 reads CASTENLKGQPQHF. CDR3 sequence (DNA): TGTGCCAGTACCGAGAATCTCAAAGGGCAGCCCCAGCATTTT.